One and the same sample provided the 16 T cell receptor beta chains below, sequenced in a study of control samples from healthy donors and cancer patients. Sequencing was performed with immunoSEQ multiplex PCR; in TCRdb, only in-frame clones are kept and a portion is missing. The data contain 130,000 or so clones, roughly nine tenths of them seen just once; the ten biggest clones take up under 9%. The sequenced sample consisted of blood. The source of these receptors is a man younger than 35 in good health.

The chain couples TRBV11-2 to TRBJ1-1, with a weak D call TRBD1 (5 bases). CDR3 length equals 18 residues. V lost 1 base, J lost 4 bases, and 22 bases lay in between. Germline CDR1 reads SGHAT; CDR2 reads FQNNGV. The CDR3 nucleotides read TGTGCCAGCAGCTTAGTTGGGACGCGTCTGTCTGGTTCCACTGAAGCTTTCTTT. The encoded protein is CASSLVGTRLSGSTEAFF.

This clone was recorded only once. The chain combines TRBV4-1 with TRBJ2-3, with a tentative D call TRBD1 (6 bases). From germline, CDR1 is MGHRA and CDR2 YSYEKL. The CDR3 covers 15 residues. With 0 bases removed from V and 5 bases from J, the gap between germline ends came to 12 bases. The CDR3 spells CASSQEWGLQDTQYF. CDR3 coding DNA: TGCGCCAGCAGCCAAGAATGGGGGCTCCAAGATACGCAGTATTTT.

The V gene is TRBV27, the J gene TRBJ2-3; D unclear. Germline CDR1 and CDR2: MNHEY and SMNVEV (reference sequence). The CDR3 runs 16 residues. V gave up 3 bases and J gave up 4 bases, with 17 bases separating them. In DNA form, the CDR3 reads TGTGCCAGCAGTTTTAGCACCACCGGTGCGCCAGATACGCAGTATTTT. This codes for CASSFSTTGAPDTQYF.

This chain connects TRBV9 to TRBJ1-1; perhaps TRBD1 as D (6 bases). The V and J ends lost 0 bases and 4 bases respectively, with 19 bases between them. Germline V gene lookup returns CDR1 SGDLS and CDR2 YYNGEE. CDR3 length: 17 amino acids. The CDR3 reads CASSVADRWLGGTEAFF. As DNA, the CDR3 is TGTGCCAGCAGCGTAGCTGACAGGTGGCTTGGGGGCACTGAAGCTTTCTTT.

The gene calls are TRBV20-1 and TRBJ2-1; no definite D call. This CDR3 spans 11 amino acids. Germline assignment: CDR1 DFQATT and CDR2 SNEGSKA (reference sequence). Trimming took off 6 bases at V and 4 bases at J, with 7 bases between the two ends. The CDR3 DNA reads as TGCAGTGCCCAGCTGTACAATGAGCAGTTCTTC. Amino acid sequence: CSAQLYNEQFF.

The chain carries TRBV10-3 and TRBJ1-3; 8 bases agree with TRBD1. Germline V gene data show CDR1 as ENHRY and CDR2 as SYGVKD. The V and J ends lost 6 bases and 0 bases, in that order; junction bases with no gene match: 4. There are 15 residues in the CDR3. CDR3 protein: CAIRFDRGSGNTIYF. Here the CDR3 DNA reads TGTGCCATCAGATTTGACAGGGGCTCTGGAAACACCATATATTTT.

CDR3 loop: CASSPSQVGELFF. The CDR3, as DNA: TGTGCCAGCAGCCCATCTCAAGTCGGGGAGCTGTTTTTT. The chain employs TRBV11-3 and TRBJ2-2; D is ambiguous. The V gene's germline CDR1 is SGHNT and CDR2 YENEEA. Trimming pared 5 bases from V and 7 bases from J, leaving 11 bases between. The CDR3 contains 13 residues.

V usage is TRBV12-5 and J usage is TRBJ2-5, with D perhaps TRBD2 (7 bases). V was trimmed by 6 bases and J by 4 bases, leaving 15 bases between them. The germline gives CDR1 LGHNT, CDR2 FRNRAP. The CDR3 is 14 residues long. Here the CDR3 DNA reads TGTGCTAGTGGCGGTTGGGGGGGCGGAGAGACCCAGTACTTC. Translating gives CASGGWGGGETQYF.

In DNA, the CDR3 is TGTGCCAGCAGCTTCGGACAGATTCAAAACACTGAAGCTTTCTTT. Translated, it gives CASSFGQIQNTEAFF. The gene calls are TRBV7-2 and TRBJ1-1, with D perhaps TRBD1 (6 bases). CDR1 and CDR2 from the germline V gene are SGHTA and FQGNSA. The ends were cut back, 3 bases at V and 2 bases at J, with 13 bases in the middle. The CDR3 is 15 amino acids.

The rearrangement joins TRBV12-5 to TRBJ1-1, with D maybe TRBD1 (5 bases). CDR1 and CDR2 from the germline V gene are LGHNT and FRNRAP. The CDR3 is made up of 13 amino acids. V lost 1 base and J lost 6, with 9 bases in between. CDR3 in DNA: TGTGCTAGTGGTTTGGACACAGGAGCTGAAGCTTTCTTT. Translating gives CASGLDTGAEAFF.

The chain joins TRBV25-1 to TRBJ1-3, with D uncertain. Germline-derived CDR1 and CDR2 are MGHDK and SYGVNS. CDR3 length: 14 residues. V lost 5 bases to trimming and J lost 2 bases, with 10 bases between them. CDR3 region: CASSPGVTGNTIYF. The CDR3 coding sequence is TGTGCCAGCAGTCCTGGGGTAACTGGAAACACCATATATTTT.

The chain is built from TRBV20-1 and TRBJ2-3; 11 nucleotides align to TRBD2. The trim removed 6 bases at V and 5 bases at J, leaving 7 bases unmatched. The CDR3 is 14 amino acids. Germline V gene data show CDR1 as DFQATT and CDR2 as SNEGSKA (reference sequence). This CDR3 is CSASSGGAKDTQYF. Here the CDR3 DNA reads TGCAGTGCCAGTAGCGGGGGGGCCAAAGATACGCAGTATTTT.

The J gene is TRBJ1-4, the V gene TRBV4-1; D is possibly TRBD1 (5 bases). From germline, CDR1 is MGHRA and CDR2 YSYEKL. The CDR3 has 17 residues. Trimming removed 0 bases from V and 8 bases from J, with 19 bases in between. The CDR3, as DNA: TGCGCCAGCAGCCAAGAGGGACGAAGAGGGGAGGGGGAAAAACTGTTTTTT. Encoded protein: CASSQEGRRGEGEKLFF.

This chain uses TRBV10-1 with TRBJ2-1, with a tentative D call TRBD2 (7 bases). The germline V and J ends were trimmed by 0 bases and 8 bases, with 20 bases remaining between them. The CDR3 length is 17 residues. Per the germline V gene, CDR1 is WNHNN and CDR2 is SYGVQD (reference sequence). CDR3 sequence reads: CASSESKGWGGRHEQFF. In DNA, the CDR3 is TGCGCCAGCAGTGAGTCGAAAGGGTGGGGGGGCAGGCATGAGCAGTTCTTC.

This clone showed up just once. The chain couples TRBV28 to TRBJ1-1; D is ambiguous. This CDR3 comprises 12 residues. In germline, CDR1 is MDHEN, CDR2 SYDVKM. V lost 4 bases to trimming and J lost 11 bases, with 14 bases between them. Here the CDR3 DNA reads TGTGCCAGCAGTTCCGTTCTCCCCGAGGCTTTCTTT. Translating it yields CASSSVLPEAFF.

This rearrangement joins TRBV10-2 to TRBJ2-7; D perhaps matches TRBD2 (5 bases). The CDR3 sequence is 14 residues long. The germline CDR1 and CDR2 sequences are WSHSY and SAAADI. Trimming stripped 5 bases from V and 1 base from J, with 12 bases between. The CDR3 loop is CASSLAGVSYEQYF. Here the CDR3 DNA reads TGCGCCAGCAGTTTGGCCGGGGTGTCCTACGAGCAGTACTTC.